This is a list of T cell receptor beta chains from one sample in a study of T cells after yellow fever vaccination. One entry per CDR3 protein results from TCRdb running MiXCR on the 5' RACE reads. Among about 58,000 distinct CDR3 sequences listed, roughly 6.9% were seen once. The input for sequencing was CD8+ T cells sorted from PBMCs, taken on the day of the first yellow fever vaccination. Receptors originate from a man aged 18 to 29 who received the YFV17D yellow fever vaccine. CDR3s include the opening cysteine and the closing phenylalanine or tryptophan. D genes are given only for firm matches. Size tells how often a clone was seen (once, few, many) or the class of an expanded clone, and some rows leave it out.

TRBJ2-1,few,-,TRBV12-3/TRBV12-4,CASGDFSSYNEQFF,TGTGCCAGCGGGGACTTCAGCTCCTACAATGAGCAGTTCTTC
TRBJ2-5,-,TRBD1,TRBV10-3,CAISDDRAIETQYF,TGTGCCATCAGTGACGACAGGGCTATCGAGACCCAGTACTTC
TRBJ2-1,once,-,TRBV4-3,CATRQQKGEQFF,TGCGCCACCAGGCAACAGAAGGGTGAGCAGTTCTTC
TRBJ2-1,many,TRBD1,TRBV7-9,CASSLHTGELNEQFF,TGTGCCAGCTCCTTACACACAGGGGAGTTGAATGAGCAGTTCTTC
TRBJ1-2,few,-,TRBV5-1,CASSLRGHTGNTF,TGCGCCAGCAGCTTGAGGGGACACACCGGGAACACCTTC
TRBJ2-5,-,TRBD2,TRBV7-9,CASSITQREHETQYF,TGTGCCAGCAGCATCACCCAGCGGGAGCATGAGACCCAGTACTTC
TRBJ2-1,many,TRBD2,TRBV7-6,CASSPLSGGALYNEQFF,TGTGCCAGCAGCCCCCTTAGCGGGGGGGCCTTGTACAATGAGCAGTTCTTC
TRBJ2-2,many,-,TRBV4-1,CASSQAGELFF,TGCGCCAGCAGCCAAGCCGGGGAGCTGTTTTTT
TRBJ2-1,many,-,TRBV5-1,CASSLGGGSYNEQFF,TGCGCCAGCAGCTTGGGTGGGGGTTCCTACAATGAGCAGTTCTTC
TRBJ2-5,many,TRBD2,TRBV29-1,CSVDGLAGGVGETQYF,TGCAGCGTTGATGGACTAGCGGGGGGGGTCGGCGAGACCCAGTACTTC
TRBJ2-5,many,-,TRBV20-1,CSARGYSKQETQYF,TGCAGTGCTAGAGGATACTCGAAGCAAGAGACCCAGTACTTC
TRBJ2-5,-,TRBD1,TRBV5-5,CASSLGQGYETQYF,TGTGCCAGCAGCCTGGGACAGGGGTACGAGACCCAGTACTTC
TRBJ1-5,few,-,TRBV25-1,CASSEWDYGQPQHF,TGTGCCAGCAGTGAATGGGATTATGGGCAGCCCCAGCATTTT
TRBJ2-1,-,-,TRBV4-1,CARSPRTISYNEQFF,TGCGCCAGAAGCCCCCGGACTATCTCCTACAATGAGCAGTTCTTC
TRBJ2-1,many,-,TRBV7-7,CASSLGPSINEQFF,TGTGCTAGCAGCCTGGGACCGTCGATTAATGAGCAGTTCTTC
TRBJ2-7,few,-,TRBV7-2,CASSLTVRSSYEQYF,TGTGCCAGCAGCTTAACGGTGAGGAGCTCCTACGAGCAGTACTTC
TRBJ2-3,many,-,TRBV4-3,CASSPSLNLDPTDTQYF,TGCGCCAGCAGCCCCTCTTTGAACCTGGACCCCACAGATACGCAGTATTTT
TRBJ2-2,-,-,TRBV7-9,CANLREPVNTGELFF,TGTGCCAACCTTAGGGAGCCAGTAAACACCGGGGAGCTGTTTTTT
TRBJ2-7,few,TRBD1,TRBV20-1,CSARDLGAGGTGNEQYF,TGCAGTGCTAGAGATCTTGGCGCTGGGGGGACAGGGAACGAGCAGTACTTC
TRBJ2-2,-,TRBD1,TRBV5-4,CASSSGTGGTGELFF,TGTGCCAGCAGTTCCGGGACAGGGGGCACCGGGGAGCTGTTTTTT
TRBJ2-7,many,-,TRBV12-3/TRBV12-4,CASSFGQGPYEQYF,TGTGCCAGCAGTTTTGGCCAGGGGCCCTACGAGCAGTACTTC
TRBJ2-1,many,-,TRBV7-9,CASSSEVAGFDEQFF,TGTGCCAGCAGCTCAGAGGTGGCAGGGTTCGATGAGCAGTTCTTC
TRBJ2-2,few,TRBD1,TRBV12-5,CASGSFLQGLNTGELFF,TGTGCTAGTGGTTCCTTTCTACAGGGGTTGAACACCGGGGAGCTGTTTTTT
TRBJ2-2,-,-,TRBV6-6,CASSSPPGELFF,TGTGCCAGCAGTTCCCCCCCCGGGGAGCTGTTTTTT
TRBJ2-5,many,TRBD2,TRBV6-5,CASSYSSSGGLSQETQYF,TGTGCCAGCAGTTACTCGTCTAGCGGGGGGCTCTCTCAAGAGACCCAGTACTTC
TRBJ2-2,few,-,TRBV3-1,CASCQVLVGPNTGELFF,TGTGCCTCCTGCCAAGTATTGGTCGGGCCAAACACCGGGGAGCTGTTTTTT
TRBJ2-5,-,-,TRBV14,CASSQWGRETQYF,TGTGCCAGCAGCCAATGGGGGCGTGAGACCCAGTACTTC
TRBJ2-1,many,TRBD2,TRBV4-1,CASSQLLAGGNEQFF,TGCGCCAGCAGCCAGCTACTAGCGGGGGGCAATGAGCAGTTCTTC
TRBJ2-6,many,-,TRBV6-1,CASSLTSTGANVLTF,TGTGCCAGCAGCCTAACTAGTACTGGGGCCAACGTCCTGACTTTC